Presented here are 13 T cell receptor beta chains from one specimen sequenced in a study of T cell responses to AZD1222 COVID-19 vaccine. Using immunoSEQ multiplex PCR, the repertoire was profiled, and TCRdb retains in-frame clones only, with some absent. The data contain tens of thousands of clones, roughly 90% of them singletons. The input for sequencing was peripheral blood, taken 28 days after the second AZD1222 dose. The origin of the receptors is an adult who received the AZD1222 COVID-19 vaccine.

V and J are TRBV6-5 and TRBJ2-1; TRBD2 matches 9 bases. After removal of 6 bases from V and 7 bases from J, the junction contained 7 bases not matched to a gene. The CDR3 runs 14 residues. Per the germline V gene, CDR1 is MNHEY and CDR2 is SVGAGI. The CDR3, as DNA: TGTGCCAGCAGGGCGGGACTAGCTGGAAATGAGCAGTTCTTC. Translated: CASRAGLAGNEQFF.

The CDR3 coding sequence is TGTGCCAGCGGACAGGGGGCCAGGTACACTGAAGCTTTCTTT. It encodes CASGQGARYTEAFF. This sequence joins TRBV6-5 and TRBJ1-1; 11 bases fit TRBD1. V dropped 8 bases and J dropped 3; count of bases not matched to a gene: 5. Germline CDR1 reads MNHEY; CDR2 reads SVGAGI. The CDR3 is made up of 14 amino acids.

The chain links TRBV5-1 to TRBJ2-1; no reliable D call. The CDR3 consists of 15 residues. Per germline, CDR1 SGHRS and CDR2 YFSETQ. The germline V and J ends were trimmed by 5 bases and 1 base, with 13 bases remaining between them. As DNA, the CDR3 is TGCGCCAGCAGGACTGATCGGATATCCTACAATGAGCAGTTCTTC. It specifies CASRTDRISYNEQFF.

The rearrangement links TRBV28 to TRBJ2-3, with 15 nucleotides matching TRBD2. Unmatched junction bases numbered 14, after V lost 7 bases and J lost 0 bases. CDR3 length: 20 residues. Germline CDR1 MDHEN, CDR2 SYDVKM. In DNA form, the CDR3 reads TGTGCCAGCAATACCCCCGCGGGACTAGCGGGAGGACCTAGCACAGATACGCAGTATTTT. Residues: CASNTPAGLAGGPSTDTQYF.

V usage is TRBV28 and J usage is TRBJ1-5, with 7 bases lining up with TRBD1. CDR3 size: 17 residues. V shed 5 bases, J shed 2 bases, and the junction held 12 bases outside the gene matches. Germline assignment: CDR1 MDHEN and CDR2 SYDVKM. CDR3 nucleotide sequence: TGTGCCAGCAGTCCCTTGAAGACAGGGAGCCGCAATCAGCCCCAGCATTTT. Its protein product is CASSPLKTGSRNQPQHF.

The chain employs TRBV29-1 and TRBJ1-4; D unresolved. Germline V CDR1 and CDR2: SQVTM, ANQGSEA. V gave up 4 bases and J gave up 7 bases, with 13 bases separating them. The CDR3 is made up of 13 amino acids. DNA for the CDR3: TGCAGCGTTGGAACTGGGATCCGTGAAAAACTGTTTTTT. Protein product: CSVGTGIREKLFF.

The chain carries TRBV28 and TRBJ1-6; D unresolved. The CDR3 is made up of 14 amino acids. The V gene's germline CDR1 is MDHEN and CDR2 SYDVKM. Trimming cost V 2 bases and J 10 bases, with 12 bases left between them. This CDR3 reads CASSLTLLGSPLHF. Written as DNA, the CDR3 is TGTGCCAGCAGTTTAACCCTCCTTGGGTCACCCCTCCACTTT.

The chain employs TRBV9 and TRBJ1-2; D ambiguous. V was clipped by 4 bases and J by 7 bases, with 14 bases between them. There are 13 residues in the CDR3. Germline CDR1 reads SGDLS; CDR2 reads YYNGEE. The CDR3 DNA sequence: TGTGCCAGCAGCCCCGAGGTTTGGGGTGGCTACACCTTC. Translating it yields CASSPEVWGGYTF.

V and J are TRBV29-1 and TRBJ2-2, with a possible D match to TRBD2 (5 bases). Per the germline V gene, CDR1 is SQVTM and CDR2 is ANQGSEA. The CDR3 runs to 12 residues. The ends were cut back, 6 bases at V and 7 bases at J, with 12 bases in the middle. The CDR3 DNA follows: TGCAGCGTGGACGGAGGTGTCGGGGAGCTGTTTTTT. Protein sequence: CSVDGGVGELFF.

V gene TRBV28 combines with J gene TRBJ2-7; D is possibly TRBD1 (7 bases). Germline V lookup: CDR1 MDHEN, CDR2 SYDVKM. CDR3 size: 12 residues. This CDR3 is CATGQGGYEQYF. For the CDR3, the DNA is TGTGCAACGGGGCAGGGGGGATACGAGCAGTACTTC.

The CDR3 loop reads CASSLSPAGNSPLHF. CDR3 nucleotide sequence: TGTGCCAGCAGTTTATCCCCGGCTGGTAATTCACCCCTCCACTTT. V usage is TRBV27 and J usage is TRBJ1-6, with D unclear. The V and J ends lost 0 bases and 6 bases respectively, with 9 bases between them. The CDR3 length is 15 residues. Germline V gene lookup returns CDR1 MNHEY and CDR2 SMNVEV (reference sequence).

The chain joins TRBV28 to TRBJ1-3; 8 nucleotides match TRBD1. This CDR3 region has 16 residues. Germline V gene lookup returns CDR1 MDHEN and CDR2 SYDVKM. V dropped 5 bases and J dropped 3; count of bases not matched to a gene: 9. The CDR3 here is CASSPPRGLFGNTIYF. The CDR3, as DNA: TGTGCCAGCAGTCCCCCCAGGGGGCTATTTGGAAACACCATATATTTT.

The chain couples TRBV6-5 to TRBJ2-3, with TRBD1 identical over 8 bases. Germline V lookup: CDR1 MNHEY, CDR2 SVGAGI. J was trimmed by 2 bases and V by 5 bases; bases with no gene match: 3. The CDR3 loop spans 14 amino acids. The CDR3 reads CASSTGQVTDTQYF. The CDR3 region has the DNA TGTGCCAGCAGTACGGGACAGGTCACAGATACGCAGTATTTT.